Listed below are T cell receptor beta chains from one sample, sequenced in a study of cytomegalovirus exposure and HLA in healthy donors. The repertoire was sequenced with immunoSEQ multiplex PCR; TCRdb's copy has only in-frame clones and lacks some. The table shows around 150,000 clones, with about 66% occurring only once. Input material: PBMCs. The receptors derive from a human donor in good health. The CDR3 runs from the conserved cysteine through the conserved F or W. Each record gives: clone size, D gene, J gene, V gene, CDR3 protein, CDR3 DNA. A D gene is named only where the DNA matches it firmly. Rows may omit the clone size; those that give it use once, few, many or a size class.

>few|TRBD2|TRBJ2-7|TRBV9
CASSVTSGSDSYEQYF
TGTGCCAGCAGCGTAACTAGCGGGAGTGACTCCTACGAGCAGTACTTC
>-|TRBD2|TRBJ2-2|TRBV19
CASSIVAGGPGELFF
TGTGCCAGTAGTATAGTAGCGGGAGGGCCCGGGGAGCTGTTTTTT
>-|TRBD1|TRBJ1-6|TRBV19
CASTPGTGYNSPLHF
TGTGCCAGTACCCCCGGGACAGGGTATAATTCACCCCTCCACTTT
>-|TRBD1|TRBJ2-5|TRBV6-5
CASSPGQGGQETQYF
TGTGCCAGCAGCCCCGGACAGGGGGGCCAAGAGACCCAGTACTTC
>few|-|TRBJ2-2|TRBV5-1
CASSLDRADTGELFF
TGCGCCAGCAGCTTGGACAGGGCGGACACCGGGGAGCTGTTTTTT
>-|-|TRBJ1-4|TRBV27
CASRQGPEKLFF
TGTGCCAGCAGACAGGGACCTGAAAAACTGTTTTTT
>-|TRBD1|TRBJ1-3|TRBV11-3
CASRSGTGGTGNTIYF
TGTGCCAGCAGATCCGGGACAGGGGGAACTGGAAACACCATATATTTT
>-|TRBD1|TRBJ2-5|TRBV5-1
CASRRPGQAMETQYF
TGCGCCAGCAGACGACCCGGACAGGCCATGGAGACCCAGTACTTC
>-|TRBD2|TRBJ2-7|TRBV5-1
CASSLDGAGGNYEQYF
TGCGCCAGCAGCTTGGATGGGGCGGGAGGAAACTACGAGCAGTACTTC
>-|TRBD1|TRBJ2-7|TRBV19
CASSMMTGQGYEQYF
TGTGCCAGTAGTATGATGACAGGACAGGGTTACGAGCAGTACTTC
>-|TRBD2|TRBJ2-3|TRBV7-2
CASSLGRLAGDTDTQYF
TGTGCCAGCAGCTTAGGACGACTAGCGGGAGATACAGATACGCAGTATTTT
>-|TRBD2|TRBJ2-3|TRBV10-3
CAIAGDPTDTQYF
TGTGCCATAGCGGGAGACCCAACAGATACGCAGTATTTT
>few|-|TRBJ2-5|TRBV7-3
CASSSDSETQYF
TGTGCCAGCAGCTCCGACTCTGAGACCCAGTACTTC
>-|-|TRBJ2-7|TRBV18
CASSPMDPTAGEQYF
TGTGCCAGCTCACCAATGGACCCCACCGCGGGCGAGCAGTACTTC
>-|TRBD2|TRBJ2-1|TRBV7-2
CASSFKGTSGTNEQFF
TGTGCCAGCAGCTTTAAAGGGACTAGCGGGACCAATGAGCAGTTCTTC
>few|TRBD1|TRBJ2-1|TRBV2
CASRIRDSSYNEQFF
TGTGCCAGCAGGATTCGGGACAGCTCCTACAATGAGCAGTTCTTC
>once|TRBD1|TRBJ1-1|TRBV19
CASKSGAGGTEAFF
TGTGCCAGTAAGTCAGGCGCAGGGGGCACTGAAGCTTTCTTT
>-|-|TRBJ2-5|TRBV27
CASSSSSGGWQETQYF
TGTGCCAGCAGTTCTTCCTCGGGTGGCTGGCAAGAGACCCAGTACTTC
>-|-|TRBJ2-5|TRBV7-6
CASSGDMQETQYF
TGTGCCAGCAGCGGGGACATGCAAGAGACCCAGTACTTC
>few|-|TRBJ2-7|TRBV7-8
CASSLAVRGGSYEQYF
TGTGCCAGCAGCTTAGCGGTCAGGGGCGGTTCCTACGAGCAGTACTTC
>-|-|TRBJ2-7|TRBV23-1
CASSPRTGISYEQYF
TGCGCCAGCAGCCCCCGGACTGGCATCTCCTACGAGCAGTACTTC
>-|TRBD1|TRBJ2-7|TRBV19
CASSPRDRSYEQYF
TGTGCCAGTAGTCCCCGGGACAGATCCTACGAGCAGTACTTC
>few|-|TRBJ2-7|TRBV6-5
CASSYSSGSYEQYF
TGTGCCAGCAGTTACTCTTCCGGGTCCTACGAGCAGTACTTC
>-|-|TRBJ2-7|TRBV9
CASSVFSGSYEQYF
TGTGCCAGCAGCGTATTTAGCGGATCCTACGAGCAGTACTTC
>few|-|TRBJ1-3|TRBV11-2
CASSLVPGGNTIYF
TGTGCCAGCAGCTTAGTTCCAGGAGGAAACACCATATATTTT
>-|TRBD2|TRBJ2-1|TRBV7-8
CASTKAGRSRNEQFF
TGTGCCAGTACAAAGGCCGGGAGGTCCAGGAATGAGCAGTTCTTC
>few|-|TRBJ2-1|TRBV7-3
CASSFSGSSYNEQFF
TGTGCCAGCAGCTTTAGCGGAAGCTCCTACAATGAGCAGTTCTTC
>once|TRBD1|TRBJ2-2|TRBV18
CASSPRGQTGELFF
TGTGCCAGCTCACCAAGGGGGCAAACCGGGGAGCTGTTTTTT
>-|TRBD2|TRBJ2-2|TRBV2
CASRTSGTGELFF
TGTGCCTCAAGGACTAGCGGCACCGGGGAGCTGTTTTTT
>-|TRBD2|TRBJ2-3|TRBV7-6
CASSLERLAGGDTQYF
TGTGCCAGCAGCTTAGAGCGCCTAGCGGGAGGAGATACGCAGTATTTT
>-|TRBD1|TRBJ1-2|TRBV19
CASSIDVRGLVGYTF
TGTGCCAGTAGTATCGATGTCAGGGGGCTTGTTGGCTACACCTTC
>-|-|TRBJ2-1|TRBV7-3
CASSSNALSSYNEQFF
TGTGCCAGCAGCTCCAATGCCCTTAGCTCCTACAATGAGCAGTTCTTC
>-|-|TRBJ2-7|TRBV10-1
CASSDNRYEQYF
TGCGCCAGCAGTGATAACAGATACGAGCAGTACTTC
>-|-|TRBJ2-7|TRBV11-3
CASSLDGSYEQYF
TGTGCCAGCAGCTTAGATGGCAGCTACGAGCAGTACTTC
>few|TRBD2|TRBJ2-3|TRBV5-1
CASSLERGATDTQYF
TGCGCCAGCAGCTTGGAGCGGGGGGCCACAGATACGCAGTATTTT
>few|-|TRBJ1-5|TRBV5-5
CASSLDQGGQPQHF
TGTGCCAGCAGCTTGGATCAGGGCGGTCAGCCCCAGCATTTT
>-|TRBD2|TRBJ2-1|TRBV7-6
CASSYRSFVGTSSNNEQFF
TGTGCCAGCAGCTACAGGTCATTCGTCGGGACTAGTAGCAACAATGAGCAGTTCTTC
>-|-|TRBJ2-2|TRBV18
CASSPPHLSIANTGELFF
TGTGCCAGCTCACCACCCCACCTTAGTATCGCGAACACCGGGGAGCTGTTTTTT
>-|-|TRBJ1-1|TRBV11-3
CASSLVETEAFF
TGTGCCAGCAGCTTAGTCGAGACTGAAGCTTTCTTT
>-|TRBD1|TRBJ2-6|TRBV9
CASSVGQGAGANVLTF
TGTGCCAGCAGCGTAGGACAGGGGGCTGGGGCCAACGTCCTGACTTTC